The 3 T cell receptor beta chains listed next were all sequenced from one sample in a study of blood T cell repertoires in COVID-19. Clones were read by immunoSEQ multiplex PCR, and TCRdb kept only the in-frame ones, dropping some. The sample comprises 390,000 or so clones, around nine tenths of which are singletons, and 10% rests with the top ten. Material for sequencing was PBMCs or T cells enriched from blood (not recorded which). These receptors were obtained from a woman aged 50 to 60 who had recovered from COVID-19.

In DNA, the CDR3 is TGTGCCTGGAGGAGACAGGGGGCTGAAAAACTGTTTTTT. Protein: CAWRRQGAEKLFF. This chain uses TRBV30 with TRBJ1-4; 10 bases fit TRBD1. Germline V gene sequence: CDR1 GTSNPN, CDR2 SVGIG (reference sequence). This CDR3 has 13 amino acids. The V segment lost 3 bases and the J segment 7 bases; nucleotides outside the gene matches: 2.

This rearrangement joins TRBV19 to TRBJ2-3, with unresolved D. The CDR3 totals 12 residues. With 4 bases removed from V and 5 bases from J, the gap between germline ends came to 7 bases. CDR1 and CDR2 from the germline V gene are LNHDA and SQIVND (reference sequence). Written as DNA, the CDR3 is TGTGCCAGTAGTAACCGCGGAGATACGCAGTATTTT. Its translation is CASSNRGDTQYF.

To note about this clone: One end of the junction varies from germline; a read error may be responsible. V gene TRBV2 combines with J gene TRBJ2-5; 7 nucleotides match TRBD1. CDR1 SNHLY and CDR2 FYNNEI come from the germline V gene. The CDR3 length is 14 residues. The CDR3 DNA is TGTGCCAGCAGTGTTGGGACAGCCCAAGGGACCCAGTACTTC. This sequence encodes CASSVGTAQGTQYF. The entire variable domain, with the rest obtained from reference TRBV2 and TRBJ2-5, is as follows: EPEVTQTPSHQVTQMGQEVILRCVPISNHLYFYWYRQILGQKVEFLVSFYNNEISEKSEIFDDQFSVERPDGSNFTLKIRSTKLEDSAMYFCASSVGTAQGTQYFGPGTRLLVL.